This T cell receptor (beta chain) was recorded in a study of shared clonotypes between healthy human individuals (dated by TCRdb to about 2020). General notes on the study: The cohort comprised a couple of women and three men aged 18 to 49 years. To increase sequencing depth and limit assay-specific biases, TCR repertoire library preparation and sequencing were carried out by different laboratories using diverse techniques. For each donor, CD4 naive and CD4 memory were each given three plates, CD8 naive was given two plates, and CD8 memory was given one plate. To estimate repertoire size and how much clonotypes are shared between individuals, the study performed deep sequencing of blood TCR repertoires from a few healthy adults. Between about 0.9 and 9 billion PBMCs per donor were obtained by leukapheresis.

CD8 naive samples were obtained by positive selection for CCR7 among CD45RO-negative cells, yielding a CD45RA+CCR7+ population from which TemRA cells were excluded. The donors were healthy, HIV-negative adults who had no recently reported acute infections or vaccinations. All donors were Caucasian adults living in Nashville, Tennessee, USA. Blood was collected by leukapheresis, and PBMCs were isolated by Ficoll-Histopaque density gradient centrifugation and then cryopreserved in liquid nitrogen vapor phase. Analytical flow cytometry was used to check the purity and quantity of each magnetically sorted T cell population. From each sorted fraction, genomic DNA was isolated and quantified by UV absorbance on a Nanodrop 2000c. Using the deep immunoSEQ assay, multiplex PCR amplified TCR CDR3 regions from genomic DNA. Extracted genomic DNA from each cell subset was spread evenly across all wells of several immunoSEQ 96-well plates, with each plate serving as a replicate. Each replicate PCR for sorted subsets received about 0.2 ug genomic DNA, equal to roughly 30,000 T cell genomes. The purified libraries were quantified using a Qubit 3.0 fluorometer, sized with a Bioanalyzer 2100, and then quantified again using the KAPA Library Quantification kit. A separate single-read 150-cycle Illumina NextSeq 550 flow cell was used to sequence each immunoSEQ 96-well plate. In the source study's methods: Because the immunoSEQ output included only junctional sequences and no quality scores, the filtering could not be the same as the filtering used for full-length reads. To assign V/J genes and CDR3, sequences were annotated against IMGT germline references using PyIR, a Python wrapper for IgBLAST v1.9. Reads were removed for weak V/J assignments (E-value above 1e-6), missing CDR3, stop codons, out-of-frame junctions, or ambiguous translated residues. V3J clonotypes were defined as sequences sharing the same inferred V gene, J gene, and CDR3 amino acid sequence. To compute the percentage overlap between repertoires, the number of shared unique clonotypes was divided by the size of the smaller repertoire. Repertoire richness was assessed with RTK rarefaction, the Chao1 estimator, and Recon v2.1 estimates of unobserved clonotypes. For all TCRbeta clonotypes obtained by the gDNA method from several donors, generation probabilities were computed with OLGA. Imported from immuneACCESS, the table was reduced by TCRdb to in-frame sequences with V and J called. These copies leave out some clones; in studies compared against another copy, an unresolved V gene accounts for under half, and the cause of the remainder is not known. The V and J calls and the clone size are those of that table, but D and trimming were determined from the DNA. The sample table shows hundreds of thousands of clones, and nearly 97% are seen once. The leading ten clones occupy roughly 0.1% of the sample.

The paper's findings and limits, for the study overall: Estimated clonotype richness was generally larger for naive than for memory subsets. Pairwise subsampling led to the expectation that sequencing depth would affect the degree of clonotype sharing among donors. Sharing across a few donors was observed for about 5% of naive CD4, over 3% of naive CD8, roughly 2.3% of memory CD4, and 0.4% of memory CD8 clonotypes. Only blood was sampled, and tissue TCR repertoires likely differ from those in blood. Even with the large sequencing depth, rarefaction of the sorted-subset datasets indicated that sequencing was incomplete. The genetic and exposure-history diversity represented was limited by the small number of donors. Compared with non-shared clonotypes, the clonotypes found in all four sorted-subset donors had higher generation probabilities.

CDR1 and CDR2, looked up from the germline V gene, are SGHVS and FNYEAQ. Including cysteine and phenylalanine, the CDR3 has 16 amino acids. Only the CDR3 part of the read is kept: 48 bases, read in frame from the first base. The junction shows trimming of 5 bases on V and 5 bases on J, plus 21 bases between the germline ends. The table lists this clone with a few counts. It lacks a known antigen. Base quality data are lacking; no much larger clone is found one base away. The clonotype originates from a woman aged 30 to 39 in good health. The chain is assembled from TRBV7-6 and TRBJ1-1, with a tentative D gene TRBD1 over 6 matching bases. Sequencing input: naive CD8+ T cells sorted from blood. The meaning of the sample's cell subset or site label: CD45RA+CCR7+. CDR3 region: CASSLRGSDRGTEAFF. The bases read TGTGCCAGCAGCCTTAGGGGGAGTGACAGAGGGACTGAAGCTTTCTTT.